This T cell receptor (beta chain) appears in the sequencing data of a study of CD8 T cells in ankylosing spondylitis. TCRdb analysed the 5' RACE reads with MiXCR anew, one entry per CDR3 protein. The sample has roughly 200,000 distinct CDR3 sequences, around 13% seen once; the top ten hold 16%. The sample holds a few counts of this clonotype. CDR3 length: 13 amino acids. The V gene lost 0 bases and the J gene lost 8 bases, with 8 bases spanning the gap. Germline CDR1 is MNHEY and CDR2 is SVGAGI. Sequenced sample: blood, either unsorted or a sorted T cell fraction (not recorded which). The clonotype originates from a male donor with ankylosing spondylitis or in good health (not recorded which). This chain uses TRBV6-5 with TRBJ2-1, with D possibly TRBD1 on 5 matching bases. CDR3 region: CASSYSGLDEQFF. In DNA form, the CDR3 reads TGTGCCAGCAGTTACTCGGGGCTAGATGAGCAGTTCTTC.